This TCR beta chain is drawn from a study of T cell responses to AZD1222 COVID-19 vaccine. General observations from the study: The peak T cell response came first, and repertoires were sampled only after it. Variant regions that are unmutated are reportedly the target of nearly half of spike-specific TCRs.

About this clone: Its matching antigen is unknown.

Trimming took 7 bases from V and 6 from J, leaving 23 bases between them. Germline CDR1 and CDR2: SGHTS and YDEGEE. The CDR3 loop spans 15 amino acids. Libraries were prepared by immunoSEQ multiplex PCR; TCRdb keeps only in-frame clonotypes and omits some of them. The sample lists 120,000 or so clones, about 92% occurring once. The sequence was collected from an adult in good health. The material was peripheral blood, obtained on day 0 of AZD1222 vaccination. The chain employs TRBV5-8 and TRBJ2-7, with unresolved D. This CDR3 reads CASHSLRPRPFEQYF. CDR3 bases: TGTGCCAGCCACAGCCTTAGGCCTAGACCCTTCGAGCAGTACTTC.